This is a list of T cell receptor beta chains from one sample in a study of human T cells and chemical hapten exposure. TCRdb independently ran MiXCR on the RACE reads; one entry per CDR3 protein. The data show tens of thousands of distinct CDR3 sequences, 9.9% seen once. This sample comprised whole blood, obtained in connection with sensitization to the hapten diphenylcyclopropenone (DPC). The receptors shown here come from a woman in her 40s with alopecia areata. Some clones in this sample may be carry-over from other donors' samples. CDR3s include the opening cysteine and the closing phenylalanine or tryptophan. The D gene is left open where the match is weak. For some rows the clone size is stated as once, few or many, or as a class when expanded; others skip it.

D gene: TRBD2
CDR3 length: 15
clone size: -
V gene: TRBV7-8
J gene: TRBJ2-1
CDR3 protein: CASSGPAGVYNEQFF
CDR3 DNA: TGTGCCAGCAGCGGCCCCGCGGGGGTTTACAATGAGCAGTTCTTC

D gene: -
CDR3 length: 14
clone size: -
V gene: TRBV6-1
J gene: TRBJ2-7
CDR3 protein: CASSQFEEGGEQYF
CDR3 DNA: TGTGCCAGCAGCCAATTTGAGGAAGGGGGCGAGCAGTACTTC

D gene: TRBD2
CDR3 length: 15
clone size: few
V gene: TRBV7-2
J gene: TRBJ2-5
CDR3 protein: CASSLSEAGGPDQYF
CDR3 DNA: TGTGCCAGCAGCTTATCGGAAGCGGGGGGGCCCGACCAGTACTTC

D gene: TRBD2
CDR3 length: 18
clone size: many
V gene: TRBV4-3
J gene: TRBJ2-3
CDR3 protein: CASSQDSLASGGSDTQYF
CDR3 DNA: TGCGCCAGCAGCCAGGATTCCCTGGCTAGCGGGGGGTCAGATACGCAGTATTTT

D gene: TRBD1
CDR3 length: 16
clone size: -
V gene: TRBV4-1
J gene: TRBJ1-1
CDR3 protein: CASSQGITQGRDHAFF
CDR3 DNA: TGCGCCAGCAGCCAAGGTATTACACAGGGGAGGGATCATGCTTTCTTT

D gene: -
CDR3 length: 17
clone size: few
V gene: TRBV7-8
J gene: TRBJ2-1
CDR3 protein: CASSRTSRGFTYNEQFF
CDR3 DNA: TGTGCCAGCAGCCGGACGAGTCGCGGGTTCACCTACAATGAGCAGTTCTTC

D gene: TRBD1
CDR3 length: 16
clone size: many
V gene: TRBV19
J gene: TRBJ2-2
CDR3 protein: CASTFSGGPNTGELFF
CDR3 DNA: TGTGCCAGTACCTTCTCAGGGGGTCCGAACACCGGGGAGCTGTTTTTT

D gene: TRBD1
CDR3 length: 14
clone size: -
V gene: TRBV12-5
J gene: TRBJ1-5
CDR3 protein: CASGRTGLNQPQHF
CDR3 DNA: TGTGCTAGTGGTCGGACAGGGCTCAATCAGCCCCAGCATTTT

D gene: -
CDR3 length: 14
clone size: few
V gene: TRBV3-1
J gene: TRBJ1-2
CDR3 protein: CASSRPPSNYGYTF
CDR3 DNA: TGTGCCAGCAGCCGACCACCCTCCAACTATGGCTACACCTTC

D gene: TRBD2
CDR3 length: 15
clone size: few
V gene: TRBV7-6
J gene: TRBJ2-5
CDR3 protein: CASSPSGGADKTQYF
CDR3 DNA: TGTGCCAGCAGCCCTAGCGGGGGGGCCGATAAGACCCAGTACTTC

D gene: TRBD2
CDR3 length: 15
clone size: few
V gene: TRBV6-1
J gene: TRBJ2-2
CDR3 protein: CASSEGGQHTGELFF
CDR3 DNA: TGTGCCAGCTCAGAGGGAGGGCAGCACACCGGGGAGCTGTTTTTT

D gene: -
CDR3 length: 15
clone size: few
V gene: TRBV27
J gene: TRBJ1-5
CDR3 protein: CASRLGGGLNQPQHF
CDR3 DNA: TGTGCCAGCAGGCTAGGGGGGGGCCTTAATCAGCCCCAGCATTTT

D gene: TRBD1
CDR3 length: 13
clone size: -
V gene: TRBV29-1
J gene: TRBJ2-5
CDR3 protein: CSVEDRDDATQYF
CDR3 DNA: TGCAGCGTTGAGGACAGGGATGATGCGACCCAGTACTTC

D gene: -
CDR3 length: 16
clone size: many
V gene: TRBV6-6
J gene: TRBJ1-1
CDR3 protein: CASSPHDRVPGTEAFF
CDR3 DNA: TGTGCCAGCAGCCCACATGACCGGGTACCGGGCACTGAAGCTTTCTTT

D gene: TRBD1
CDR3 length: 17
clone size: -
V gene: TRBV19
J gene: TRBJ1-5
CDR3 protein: CASSPLGQGAYNQPQHF
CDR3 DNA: TGTGCCAGTAGTCCCCTCGGACAGGGTGCCTACAATCAGCCCCAGCATTTT

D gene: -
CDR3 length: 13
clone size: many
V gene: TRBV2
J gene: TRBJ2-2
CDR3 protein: CASSPLGNQELFF
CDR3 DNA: TGTGCCAGCAGCCCTCTGGGCAACCAGGAGCTGTTTTTT

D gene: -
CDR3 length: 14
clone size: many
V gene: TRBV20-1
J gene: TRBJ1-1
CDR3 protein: CSARGGARWTEAFF
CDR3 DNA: TGCAGTGCTAGAGGGGGGGCGCGATGGACTGAAGCTTTCTTT

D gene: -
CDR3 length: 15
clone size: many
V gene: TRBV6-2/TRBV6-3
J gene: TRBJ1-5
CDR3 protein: CASSYFPGSNQPQHF
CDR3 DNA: TGTGCCAGCAGTTACTTCCCGGGAAGCAATCAGCCCCAGCATTTT

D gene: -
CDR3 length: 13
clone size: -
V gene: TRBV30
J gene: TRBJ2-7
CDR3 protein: CAGRGAGPYEQYF
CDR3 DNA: TGTGCCGGGCGGGGCGCGGGGCCCTACGAGCAGTACTTC

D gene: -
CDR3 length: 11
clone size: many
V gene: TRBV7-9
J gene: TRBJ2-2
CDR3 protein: CASSSPGELFF
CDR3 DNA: TGTGCCAGCAGCTCCCCCGGGGAGCTGTTTTTT

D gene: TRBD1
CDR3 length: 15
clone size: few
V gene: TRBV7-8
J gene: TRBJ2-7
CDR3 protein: CASSIATGIYYEQCF
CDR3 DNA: TGTGCCAGCAGCATCGCGACAGGGATTTACTACGAGCAGTGCTTC

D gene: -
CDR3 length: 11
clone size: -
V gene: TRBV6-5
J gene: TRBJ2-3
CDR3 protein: CASSEEDTQYF
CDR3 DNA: TGTGCCAGCAGTGAAGAAGATACGCAGTATTTT

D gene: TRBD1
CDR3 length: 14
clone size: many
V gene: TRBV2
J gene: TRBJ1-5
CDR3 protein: CASSVQGTHQPQHF
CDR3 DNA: TGTGCCAGCAGCGTACAGGGGACACATCAGCCCCAGCATTTT

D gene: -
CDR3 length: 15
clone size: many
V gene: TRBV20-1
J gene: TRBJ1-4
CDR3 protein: CSALQGSSTNEKLFF
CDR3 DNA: TGCAGTGCTTTACAGGGATCCTCAACTAATGAAAAACTGTTTTTT

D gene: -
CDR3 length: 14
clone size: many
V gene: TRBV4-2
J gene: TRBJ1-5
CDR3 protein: CASSQPGVSQPQHF
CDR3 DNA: TGTGCCAGCAGCCAACCGGGCGTGAGTCAGCCCCAGCATTTT

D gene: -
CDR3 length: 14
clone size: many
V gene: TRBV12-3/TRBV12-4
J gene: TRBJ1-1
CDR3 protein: CASKKQGYGTEAFF
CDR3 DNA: TGTGCCAGCAAAAAGCAGGGGTATGGGACTGAAGCTTTCTTT

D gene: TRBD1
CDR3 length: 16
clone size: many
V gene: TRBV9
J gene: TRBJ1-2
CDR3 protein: CASSVGQPGEPYGYTF
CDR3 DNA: TGTGCCAGCAGCGTGGGACAGCCAGGGGAGCCCTATGGCTACACCTTC

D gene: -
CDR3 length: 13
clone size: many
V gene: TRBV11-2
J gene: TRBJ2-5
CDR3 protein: CASSRMVVETQYF
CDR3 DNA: TGTGCCAGCAGCCGGATGGTGGTAGAGACCCAGTACTTC

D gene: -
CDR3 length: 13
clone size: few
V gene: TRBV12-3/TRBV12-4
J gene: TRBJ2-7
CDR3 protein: CASSLDSSYEQYF
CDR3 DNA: TGTGCCAGCAGTTTAGACAGCTCCTACGAGCAGTACTTC

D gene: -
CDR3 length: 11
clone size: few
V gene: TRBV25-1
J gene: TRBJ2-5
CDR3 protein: CASGVRETQYF
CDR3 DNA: TGTGCCAGCGGGGTTAGGGAGACCCAGTACTTC

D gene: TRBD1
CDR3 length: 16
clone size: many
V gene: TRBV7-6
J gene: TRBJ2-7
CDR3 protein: CASSLASRDSSYEQYF
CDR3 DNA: TGTGCCAGCAGCTTAGCGAGTCGGGACAGCTCCTACGAGCAGTACTTC

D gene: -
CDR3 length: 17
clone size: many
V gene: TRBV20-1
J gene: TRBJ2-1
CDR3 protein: CSARDLARFGIRNEQFF
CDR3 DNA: TGCAGTGCTAGAGATTTGGCACGGTTCGGAATCCGCAATGAGCAGTTCTTC

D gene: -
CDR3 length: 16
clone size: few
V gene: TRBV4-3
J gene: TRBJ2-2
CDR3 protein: CASSQGRGWDTGELFF
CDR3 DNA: TGCGCCAGCAGCCAAGGCCGGGGGTGGGACACCGGGGAGCTGTTTTTT

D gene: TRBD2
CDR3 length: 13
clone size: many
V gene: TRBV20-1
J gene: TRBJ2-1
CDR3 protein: CSARLAGHNEQFF
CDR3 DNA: TGCAGTGCCCGACTAGCGGGGCACAATGAGCAGTTCTTC

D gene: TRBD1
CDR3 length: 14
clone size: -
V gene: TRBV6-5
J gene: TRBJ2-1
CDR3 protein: CASSQEQGADEQFF
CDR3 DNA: TGTGCCAGCAGCCAAGAGCAGGGGGCGGATGAGCAGTTCTTC

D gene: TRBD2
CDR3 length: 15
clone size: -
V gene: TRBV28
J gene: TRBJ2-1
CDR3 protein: CASSVQRGGIDEQFF
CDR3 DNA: TGTGCCAGCAGTGTACAGCGGGGGGGGATCGATGAGCAGTTCTTC

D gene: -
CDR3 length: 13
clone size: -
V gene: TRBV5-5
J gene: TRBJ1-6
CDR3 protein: CASSLGPNSPLHF
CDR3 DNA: TGTGCCAGCAGCTTGGGCCCTAATTCACCCCTCCACTTT

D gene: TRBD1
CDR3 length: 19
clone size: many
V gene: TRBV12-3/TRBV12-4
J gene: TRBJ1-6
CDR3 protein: CASRERRTGVSSYNSPLHF
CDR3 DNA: TGTGCCAGCAGAGAAAGGCGGACAGGCGTGAGCTCCTATAATTCACCCCTCCACTTT

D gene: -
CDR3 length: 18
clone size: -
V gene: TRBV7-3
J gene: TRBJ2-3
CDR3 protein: CASSLWVRSTERTDTQYF
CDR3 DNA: TGTGCCAGCAGCTTATGGGTCAGGAGCACCGAGAGGACAGATACGCAGTATTTT

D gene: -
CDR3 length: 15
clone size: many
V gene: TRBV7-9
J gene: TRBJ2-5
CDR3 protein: CASSFGGGPQETQYF
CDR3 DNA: TGTGCCAGCAGCTTCGGCGGGGGCCCACAAGAGACCCAGTACTTC

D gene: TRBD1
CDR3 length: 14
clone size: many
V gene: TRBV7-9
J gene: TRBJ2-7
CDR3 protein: CASSLTGSSYEQYF
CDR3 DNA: TGTGCCAGCAGCTTGACAGGGAGCTCCTACGAGCAGTACTTC

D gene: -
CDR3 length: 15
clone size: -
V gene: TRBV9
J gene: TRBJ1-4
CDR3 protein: CASSPHGEQGEKLFF
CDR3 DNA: TGTGCCAGCAGCCCTCACGGGGAGCAGGGTGAAAAACTGTTTTTT

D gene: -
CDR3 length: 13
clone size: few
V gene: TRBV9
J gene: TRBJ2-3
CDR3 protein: CASGGTSTDTQYF
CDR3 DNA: TGTGCCAGCGGGGGGACTAGCACAGATACGCAGTATTTT

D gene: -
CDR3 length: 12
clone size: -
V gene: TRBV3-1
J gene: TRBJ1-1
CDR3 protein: CASSQRGTEAFF
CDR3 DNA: TGTGCCAGCAGCCAACGGGGCACTGAAGCTTTCTTT

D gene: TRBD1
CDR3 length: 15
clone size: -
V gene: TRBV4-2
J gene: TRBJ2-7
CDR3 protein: CASSRPGQGSYEQYF
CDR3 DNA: TGTGCCAGCAGCCGACCGGGACAGGGGTCCTACGAGCAGTACTTC

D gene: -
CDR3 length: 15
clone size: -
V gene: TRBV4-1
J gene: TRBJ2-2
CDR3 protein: CASSQGRANTGELFF
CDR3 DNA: TGCGCCAGCAGCCAAGGACGGGCGAACACCGGGGAGCTGTTTTTT

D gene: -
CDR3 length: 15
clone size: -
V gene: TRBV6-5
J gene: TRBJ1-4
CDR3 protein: CASSYGPGEGEKLFF
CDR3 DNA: TGTGCCAGCAGTTACGGGCCAGGGGAGGGTGAAAAACTGTTTTTT

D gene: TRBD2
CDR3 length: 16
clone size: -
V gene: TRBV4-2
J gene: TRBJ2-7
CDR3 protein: CASSQDTSGGIYEQYF
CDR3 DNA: TGTGCCAGCAGCCAAGATACTAGCGGGGGTATCTACGAGCAGTACTTC

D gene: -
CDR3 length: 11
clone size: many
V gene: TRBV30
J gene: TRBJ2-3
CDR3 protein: CAWRLTDTQYF
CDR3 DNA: TGTGCCTGGAGACTAACAGATACGCAGTATTTT

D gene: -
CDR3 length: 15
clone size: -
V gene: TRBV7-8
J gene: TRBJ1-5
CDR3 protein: CASSLAIMSNQPQHF
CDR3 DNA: TGTGCCAGCAGCTTAGCGATAATGAGCAATCAGCCCCAGCATTTT

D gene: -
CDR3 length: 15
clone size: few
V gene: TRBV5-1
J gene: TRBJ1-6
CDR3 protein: CASSKEPDHNSPLHF
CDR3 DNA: TGCGCCAGCAGTAAGGAGCCAGACCATAATTCACCCCTCCACTTT

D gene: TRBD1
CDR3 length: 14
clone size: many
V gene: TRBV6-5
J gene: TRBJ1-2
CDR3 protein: CASSGSGGKSGYTF
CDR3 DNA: TGTGCCAGCTCAGGATCAGGGGGGAAGTCTGGCTACACCTTC

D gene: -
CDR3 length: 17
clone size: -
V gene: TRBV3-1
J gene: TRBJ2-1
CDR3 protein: CASSQEAGAPGGNEQFF
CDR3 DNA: TGTGCCAGCAGCCAAGAGGCGGGGGCTCCGGGGGGCAATGAGCAGTTCTTC

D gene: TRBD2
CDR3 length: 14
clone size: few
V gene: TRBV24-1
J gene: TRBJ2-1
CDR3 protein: CATSDGGGAYEQFF
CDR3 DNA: TGTGCCACCAGTGATGGCGGGGGGGCATATGAGCAGTTCTTC